This T cell receptor beta chain is from a study of blood T cell repertoires in COVID-19. About the study: In each case, the material was cDNA or gDNA derived from T cells, B-cell-depleted T cells, or PBMCs.

Assay used: immunoSEQ multiplex PCR; TCRdb lists only in-frame clones, some missing. Of about 410,000 clones listed, about 89% were seen once; the top ten hold less than 2%. Between the trimmed V and J ends, which lost 6 bases and 4 bases, there was a span of 12 bases. This CDR3 is 13 amino acids long. CDR1 and CDR2 from the germline V gene are MNHEY and SMNVEV (reference sequence). In Seattle, patients joined the study during active infection and were tracked longitudinally. The chain couples TRBV27 to TRBJ1-2; D not resolved. The source of this sequence is a woman between 40 and 55 years old with COVID-19, enrolled during active disease. Sequences were obtained from peripheral blood. In DNA form, the CDR3 reads TGTGCCAGCAGGGCGGGTCAGCTCTATGGCTACACCTTC. Its protein product is CASRAGQLYGYTF.